A single sample gave rise to the 17 T cell receptor beta chains below, sequenced in a study of T cells after yellow fever vaccination. TCRdb processed the 5' RACE reads anew with MiXCR; each CDR3 protein has one entry. The sample carries 200,000 to 300,000 distinct CDR3 sequences, roughly 13% recorded once. This specimen consisted of CD4+ T cells sorted from PBMCs, obtained 45 days after the yellow fever booster vaccination. The receptors here all came from a man in his thirties or forties who received the YFV17D yellow fever vaccine.

This clonotype showed up many times. The chain combines TRBV19 with TRBJ2-3; 7 bases agree with TRBD1. Losses at the gene ends were 9 bases for V and 0 bases for J; bases not matched to a gene: 6. Germline V gene lookup returns CDR1 LNHDA and CDR2 SQIVND (reference sequence). This CDR3 is built from 14 residues. The chain's CDR3 is CASRRQGSTDTQYF. The CDR3 region has the DNA TGTGCCAGCCGCCGACAGGGAAGCACAGATACGCAGTATTTT.

This clonotype was observed a handful of times. The rearrangement uses TRBV12-3 or TRBV12-4 and TRBJ1-5; D gene uncertain. The CDR3 runs to 13 residues. Trimming took 2 bases from V and 5 from J, leaving 7 bases between them. CDR3 protein: CASSLSEYQPQHF. The CDR3 nucleotides read TGTGCCAGCAGTTTATCAGAATATCAGCCCCAGCATTTT.

The rearrangement joins TRBV12-3 or TRBV12-4 to TRBJ2-6; no clear D. This CDR3 spans 14 amino acids. V lost 5 bases to trimming and J lost 2 bases, with 7 bases between them. DNA of the CDR3: TGTGCCAGCAGTGAGTTGGCTGGGGCCAACGTCCTGACTTTC. Its translation: CASSELAGANVLTF.

This clonotype was seen a few times. The DNA for the CDR3 is TGCAGCGGCGGCCGAGGACGGGCAGAGACCCAGTACTTC. Its translation is CSGGRGRAETQYF. The rearrangement links TRBV29-1 to TRBJ2-5; no clear D. This CDR3 contains 13 residues. V gave up 7 bases and J gave up 4 bases, with 16 bases separating them. Germline CDR1 is SQVTM and CDR2 is ANQGSEA.

This clonotype was found many times. This chain links TRBV7-2 with TRBJ2-4; tentative D call: TRBD1 (6 bases). Germline lookup yields CDR1 SGHTA and CDR2 FQGNSA. Trimming took off 5 bases at V and 7 bases at J, with 9 bases between the two ends. This CDR3 is built from 12 residues. In DNA form, the CDR3 reads TGTGCCAGCAGCCCCCAGGGGAACATTCAGTACTTC. It specifies CASSPQGNIQYF.

This clonotype was counted between two and nine times. This chain connects TRBV20-1 to TRBJ2-1; D gene ambiguous. V was clipped by 2 bases and J by 7 bases, with 6 bases between them. Per germline, CDR1 DFQATT and CDR2 SNEGSKA (reference sequence). The CDR3 contains 11 residues. The CDR3 sequence is CSARKVNEQFF. The CDR3 nucleotides are TGCAGTGCTAGAAAGGTGAATGAGCAGTTCTTC.

The chain uses TRBV4-3 and TRBJ2-2; 10 nucleotides match TRBD1. The trim removed 3 bases at V and 3 bases at J, leaving 7 bases unmatched. Germline CDR1 and CDR2: LGHNA and YSLEER. This CDR3 region has 17 residues. CDR3 protein: CASSHGTGASYTGELFF. The CDR3, as DNA: TGCGCCAGCAGCCACGGGACAGGGGCCTCCTACACCGGGGAGCTGTTTTTT.

This clonotype was recorded a few times. The chain combines TRBV5-6 with TRBJ2-7; D uncertain. V gave up 2 bases and J gave up 5 bases, with 8 bases separating them. The CDR3 extends over 12 amino acids. Germline V gene sequence: CDR1 SGHDT, CDR2 YYEEEE. This chain's CDR3 is CASSLGEDEQYF. The DNA for the CDR3 is TGTGCCAGCAGCTTAGGAGAGGACGAGCAGTACTTC.

The chain carries TRBV12-3 or TRBV12-4 and TRBJ1-4; D is unclear. V gave up 3 bases and J gave up 6 bases, with 2 bases separating them. This CDR3 has 11 residues. This chain's CDR3 is CASSLDEKLFF. As DNA, the CDR3 is TGTGCCAGCAGTTTGGATGAAAAACTGTTTTTT.

This clonotype was recorded a few times. The rearrangement joins TRBV4-3 to TRBJ1-1; D uncertain. The CDR3 has 13 residues. Germline CDR1 LGHNA, CDR2 YSLEER. V was cut by 4 bases and J by 4 bases, with 10 bases left in between. Here the CDR3 reads CASSRTRGTEAFF. In DNA, the CDR3 is TGCGCCAGCAGCCGAACCCGGGGCACTGAAGCTTTCTTT.

The J gene is TRBJ2-7, the V gene TRBV15; TRBD2 aligns across 8 bases. Germline values: CDR1 LNHNV, CDR2 YYDKDF (reference sequence). The CDR3 is 16 amino acids. V was clipped by 0 bases and J by 6 bases; unmatched bases: 10. The chain's CDR3 is CATSREGTRSIGEQYF. CDR3 nucleotide sequence: TGTGCCACCAGCAGAGAGGGGACTAGAAGTATTGGCGAGCAGTACTTC.

The chain has TRBV5-1 and TRBJ2-7; D is unclear. The germline V gene encodes CDR1 SGHRS and CDR2 YFSETQ. Deletions cut 0 bases from V and 3 bases from J, with 13 bases between. CDR3 size: 15 residues. The CDR3 DNA reads TGCGCCAGCAGCTTGGCACGGCAGGTAGACTACGAGCAGTACTTC. It is translated as CASSLARQVDYEQYF.

This clonotype was counted only a few times. The chain uses TRBV7-8 and TRBJ2-2; 7 nucleotides agree with TRBD2. This CDR3 is 16 amino acids long. CDR1 and CDR2 (germline): SGHVS, FQNEAQ. With V trimmed by 1 base and J by 6 bases, 8 bases remained unmatched. The DNA for the CDR3 is TGTGCCAGCAGCTTAGAAGGACTAGTTGTGCCCGGGGAGCTGTTTTTT. It specifies CASSLEGLVVPGELFF.

The rearrangement uses TRBV19 and TRBJ1-1; possibly TRBD1 for D (5 bases). V lost 4 bases and J 1 base, leaving 13 bases between the germline ends. The germline gives CDR1 LNHDA, CDR2 SQIVND (reference sequence). This CDR3 is built from 15 residues. The CDR3 sequence is CASSTRGPPNTEAFF. The CDR3 DNA is TGTGCCAGTAGTACCCGGGGCCCACCGAACACTGAAGCTTTCTTT.

The genes are TRBV7-2 and TRBJ1-5, with a tentative D call TRBD1 (6 bases). Germline CDR1 SGHTA, CDR2 FQGNSA. Trimming took 3 bases from V and 4 from J, leaving 13 bases between them. This CDR3 is built from 15 residues. The CDR3, as DNA: TGTGCCAGCAGCTTGGTACAGGGAACTAATCAGCCCCAGCATTTT. Translation: CASSLVQGTNQPQHF.

This clonotype was recorded a few times. This sequence joins TRBV25-1 and TRBJ1-2; D unresolved. Between the trimmed V and J ends, which lost 2 bases and 8 bases, there was a span of 15 bases. Germline lookup yields CDR1 MGHDK and CDR2 SYGVNS. The CDR3 has 14 amino acids. CDR3 loop: CASSEPTFNTGYTF. In nucleotides, the CDR3 is TGTGCCAGCAGTGAACCCACCTTCAACACGGGCTACACCTTC.

This clonotype appeared a few times. This chain connects TRBV3-1 to TRBJ2-1; no clear D gene. CDR3 length: 15 amino acids. The germline V and J ends were trimmed by 4 bases and 9 bases, with 19 bases remaining between them. Germline lookup yields CDR1 LGHDT and CDR2 YNNKEL (reference sequence). CDR3 residues: CASSLRGVALGEQFF. The CDR3 DNA is TGTGCCAGCAGCCTGAGAGGTGTAGCTCTAGGTGAGCAGTTCTTC.